This passage covers 14 T cell receptor beta chains from one sample sequenced in a study of cytomegalovirus exposure and HLA in healthy donors. Researchers ran the PCR with 60 Vbeta and 13 Jbeta primers. Data came from immunoSEQ multiplex PCR; TCRdb stores just in-frame clones and leaves some out. The top ten clones hold 2.5% to 3% of a sample with about 130,000 clones, about 80% of them seen once. The sequenced sample consisted of PBMCs. The receptor source for this set is a man aged 25-40 years in good health and CMV-seronegative.

This clone has more than one count but fewer than ten. The chain carries TRBV28 and TRBJ1-1, with TRBD1 matching over 11 bases. Germline V CDR1 and CDR2: MDHEN, SYDVKM. The CDR3 sequence is 13 residues long. The ends lost 8 bases at V and 9 bases at J; junction bases unmatched: 8. In DNA form, the CDR3 reads TGTGCCAGCTCTCGGGACAGGGGGGTTCAAGCTTTCTTT. This gives the protein CASSRDRGVQAFF.

The J gene is TRBJ1-6, the V gene TRBV6-6, with D unresolved. This CDR3 is 15 amino acids long. With 5 bases removed from V and 7 bases from J, the gap between germline ends came to 15 bases. Germline V lookup: CDR1 MNHNY, CDR2 SVGAGI (reference sequence). As DNA, the CDR3 is TGTGCCAGCAGTAACACAGAGATTCAAAATTCACCCCTCCACTTT. It specifies CASSNTEIQNSPLHF.

The V gene is TRBV2, the J gene TRBJ1-5; the D gene is possibly TRBD1 (5 bases). Germline values: CDR1 SNHLY, CDR2 FYNNEI. Trimming left V 6 bases short and J 0 bases short, with 12 bases between. The CDR3 covers 15 residues. The CDR3 region is CASRDSYNSNQPQHF. The CDR3 DNA follows: TGTGCCAGCAGAGACAGTTACAATAGCAATCAGCCCCAGCATTTT.

The chain joins TRBV7-3 to TRBJ2-7, with 7 bases identical to TRBD2. Germline CDR1 and CDR2: SGHTA and FQGTGA. CDR3 length: 14 residues. The V and J ends lost 5 bases and 6 bases, in that order; junction bases with no gene match: 10. CDR3 protein: CASSPTAGWGEQYF. DNA of the CDR3: TGTGCCAGCAGCCCTACAGCGGGATGGGGCGAGCAGTACTTC.

The sample holds a few counts of this clone. The chain is built from TRBV29-1 and TRBJ2-2; D gene ambiguous. Deletions cut 4 bases from V and 0 bases from J, with 6 bases between. The CDR3 has 13 amino acids. Germline CDR1 and CDR2: SQVTM and ANQGSEA. CDR3 sequence (DNA): TGCAGCGTTGCCCCCACGAACACCGGGGAGCTGTTTTTT. The encoded protein is CSVAPTNTGELFF.

Regarding this clone: The identical CDR3 is also encoded by other nucleotide sequences in the sample. J is TRBJ2-2 and V is TRBV19; 12 bases agree with TRBD2. Germline V gene data show CDR1 as LNHDA and CDR2 as SQIVND (reference sequence). This CDR3 has 16 amino acids. V lost 3 bases and J lost 5; bases outside the gene matches: 4. This chain's CDR3 is CASSIGLAGITGELFF. In DNA form, the CDR3 reads TGTGCCAGTAGTATTGGACTAGCGGGGATTACCGGGGAGCTGTTTTTT.

The chain recombines TRBV27 with TRBJ2-7, with 11 bases matching TRBD2. V was clipped by 4 bases and J by 2 bases; unmatched bases: 4. Germline lookup yields CDR1 MNHEY and CDR2 SMNVEV (reference sequence). The CDR3 loop spans 15 amino acids. CDR3 region: CASSSGLAVTYEQYF. DNA of the CDR3: TGTGCCAGCAGTTCGGGACTAGCGGTCACCTACGAGCAGTACTTC.

V is TRBV5-8 and J is TRBJ1-4; the D is unclear. There are 14 residues in the CDR3. Looked up from germline, CDR1 is SGHTS and CDR2 is YDEGEE. Trimming removed 0 bases from V and 4 bases from J, with 7 bases in between. The CDR3 spells CASSLDRNNEKLFF. DNA of the CDR3: TGTGCCAGCAGCTTGGACAGAAATAATGAAAAACTGTTTTTT.

This clone was observed a handful of times. The chain couples TRBV27 to TRBJ1-4; 7 bases agree with TRBD1. There are 15 residues in the CDR3. Germline V gives CDR1 MNHEY, CDR2 SMNVEV (reference sequence). Trimming cost V 3 bases and J 3 bases; bases outside gene matches: 4. The CDR3 loop is CASSFYGTANEKLFF. Written as DNA, the CDR3 is TGTGCCAGCAGTTTCTACGGGACAGCTAATGAAAAACTGTTTTTT. Variable domain in full (rest from reference TRBV27 and TRBJ1-4): EAQVTQNPRYLITVTGKKLTVTCSQNMNHEYMSWYRQDPGLGLRQIYYSMNVEVTDKGDVPEGYKVSRKEKRNFPLILESPSPNQTSLYFCASSFYGTANEKLFFGSGTQLSVL.

The rearrangement joins TRBV6-1 to TRBJ2-1; the D is unclear. CDR1 is MNHNS and CDR2 is SASEGT in the germline V gene. V lost 6 bases and J 8 bases, leaving 17 bases between the germline ends. There are 14 residues in the CDR3. The CDR3 region has the DNA TGTGCCAGCAGCCTTCTAGAAGCGTCCGATGAGCAGTTCTTC. Protein sequence: CASSLLEASDEQFF.

The chain is built from TRBV28 and TRBJ1-5; TRBD1 aligns across 10 bases. CDR1 and CDR2 from the germline V gene are MDHEN and SYDVKM. V was clipped by 6 bases and J by 3 bases; unmatched bases: 5. The CDR3 has 15 amino acids. The CDR3 protein is CASRQGQGINQPQHF. CDR3 coding DNA: TGTGCCAGCAGACAGGGACAGGGGATCAATCAGCCCCAGCATTTT.

Note on this clone: A read error may produce the germline difference seen at one junction end. In nucleotides, the CDR3 is TGTGCCAGCAGTTACAGGGGGCAAGGTCAGCCCCAGAATTTT. It encodes CASSYRGQGQPQNF. The chain combines TRBV6-5 with TRBJ1-5; 7 positions agree with TRBD1. Germline values: CDR1 MNHEY, CDR2 SVGAGI. The CDR3 is 14 amino acids.

V is TRBV29-1 and J is TRBJ2-1; 9 nucleotides align to TRBD2. Germline V gene lookup returns CDR1 SQVTM and CDR2 ANQGSEA. This CDR3 has 14 residues. V shed 6 bases, J shed 6 bases, and the junction held 9 bases outside the gene matches. The CDR3 region is CSVSGGRGFNEQFF. The CDR3 nucleotides are TGCAGCGTGTCCGGCGGGAGGGGTTTCAATGAGCAGTTCTTC.

This clone was recorded a few times. The chain is built from TRBV5-1 and TRBJ1-1; TRBD1 aligns across 9 bases. The V segment lost 6 bases and the J segment 1 base; nucleotides outside the gene matches: 25. Germline V CDR1 and CDR2: SGHRS, YFSETQ. CDR3 size: 21 residues. CDR3 DNA: TGCGCCAGCAAAGGCGGACAGGGGTTTGGGACTGGGGTGGGAGAGAACACTGAAGCTTTCTTT. Protein product: CASKGGQGFGTGVGENTEAFF. Complete variable domain (other parts from reference TRBV5-1 and TRBJ1-1): KAGVTQTPRYLIKTRGQQVTLSCSPISGHRSVSWYQQTPGQGLQFLFEYFSETQRNKGNFPGRFSGRQFSNSRSEMNVSTLELGDSALYLCASKGGQGFGTGVGENTEAFFGQGTRLTVV.